This T cell receptor (beta chain) was identified in a study of blood T cell repertoires in COVID-19 (dated by TCRdb to about 2020). The study in broad terms: Samples covering the acute and convalescent phases of COVID-19 were provided by collaborators in the United States, Italy and Spain. The prospective study material was composed of cDNA or gDNA derived from T cells, B-cell-depleted T cells, or PBMCs. Deeply sampled blood TCRbeta repertoires from subjects exposed to, actively infected with, or recovered from COVID-19 were included in the dataset. The repertoires were released in a freely available public database meant as a resource for research on the immune response to SARS-CoV-2. The samples were drawn from the first 160 participants of the ongoing ImmuneRACE study and from some 1,300 subjects provided by 6 global collaborators. The sample metadata nearly always contained a de-identified subject ID, COVID-19 status, age in years and sex. HLA class I and class II types, where available, came from metadata supplied by the sample provider rather than from assay-based typing.

TCRbeta CDR3 regions were amplified from genomic DNA using the immunoSEQ Assay, a bias-controlled multiplex PCR. In the original analysis: The number of nucleated cells in each sample was estimated by amplification of reference gene primers within the assay. To quantify the absolute abundance of each unique TCRbeta CDR3 rearrangement, sequence reads were collapsed and filtered. Productive Simpson clonality was computed per sample as the square root of Simpson's diversity index over productive rearrangements. TCRdb took over this immuneACCESS table, retaining in-frame rearrangements with V and J assigned. Such tables are incomplete; in checked studies, under half of the missing clones stem from an unresolved V gene, and the remainder is unexplained. V and J calls plus clone size are reproduced from that table; the DNA served to infer D and trimming. The sample table holds 50,000 to 75,000 clones, of which 79% were seen once. The ten largest make up approximately 3.4% of the sample.

The investigation overall reported the following: The quantity of clinical and demographic metadata differed by source and by participant and was supplied without curation.

About this clone: What this receptor recognizes is not known. No base quality information exists; no much larger clone differs at one position.

Taken from cysteine to phenylalanine, the CDR3 has 15 residues. Just CDR3 DNA is preserved here, 45 bases in frame from base 1. CDR1 and CDR2 are read off the germline V gene (reference sequence) as LNHDA and SQIVND. V was cut back by 5 bases and J by 4 bases, leaving a gap of 17 bases between them. The collaborating institutions used their own protocols to collect whole blood in K2EDTA tubes. For TCRbeta analysis, collaborators shipped samples in one of three forms: frozen whole blood, isolated PBMCs, or DNA extracted from either of those sample types. The V gene is TRBV19 and the J gene is TRBJ2-5; the D gene is perhaps TRBD1, on 6 matching bases. The sequencing sample was made of peripheral blood. The receptor comes from a man aged 55-75 years with acute or convalescent COVID-19. Here is the DNA: TGTGCCAGTAGTGAGGACAGATACCGAGGAGAGACCCAGTACTTC. It codes for CASSEDRYRGETQYF.